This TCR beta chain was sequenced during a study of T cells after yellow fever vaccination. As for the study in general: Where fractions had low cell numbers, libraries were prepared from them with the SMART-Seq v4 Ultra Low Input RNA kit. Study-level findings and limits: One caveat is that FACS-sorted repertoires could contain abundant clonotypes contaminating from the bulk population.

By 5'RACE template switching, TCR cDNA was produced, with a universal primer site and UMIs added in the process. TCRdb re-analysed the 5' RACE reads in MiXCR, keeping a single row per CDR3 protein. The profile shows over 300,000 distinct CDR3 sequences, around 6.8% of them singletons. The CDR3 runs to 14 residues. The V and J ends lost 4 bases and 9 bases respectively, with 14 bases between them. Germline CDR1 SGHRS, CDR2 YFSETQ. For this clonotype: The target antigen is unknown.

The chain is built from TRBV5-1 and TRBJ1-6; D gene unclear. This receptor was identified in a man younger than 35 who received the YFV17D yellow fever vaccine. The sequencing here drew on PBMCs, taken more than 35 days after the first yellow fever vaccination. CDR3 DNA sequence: TGCGCCAGCAGCCAGAGCACGAGCGGTTCACCCCTCCACTTT. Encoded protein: CASSQSTSGSPLHF.